The clone carrying this T cell receptor (beta chain) was seen only a few times. Its antigen is still unknown. This sample stems from a study of CD8+ T cells in alopecia areata. Study-wide context: Administration of oral tofacitinib to treated patients was at 5 to 10 mg twice daily. Severity in treated patients was scored by percentage of scalp area affected.

Treatment meaning: oral pan-JAK inhibitor, 5-10 mg twice daily. This CDR3 has 14 amino acids. Germline loops: CDR1 ENHRY, CDR2 SYGVKD. The ends were cut back, 6 bases at V and 0 bases at J, with 10 bases in the middle. Study outcomes and limitations: Scalp clonality, together with expanded CD8+ clones among the top 100, fell significantly with tofacitinib. Relative to mice, TCR sharing across patients was less clear, a difference possibly HLA-related.

RNA was isolated and reverse transcribed to cDNA, the sequencing template. The assay was immunoSEQ multiplex PCR, and TCRdb's table has in-frame clones only and misses some. The sample contains 150,000 to 250,000 clones, 45% to 75% of which appear only once. The source material was CD4+ T cells sorted from blood, sampled at week 4, from a patient treated with tofacitinib. V is TRBV10-3 and J is TRBJ2-3; TRBD2 is a possible D gene (5 bases). The sequence derives from a human donor with alopecia areata. The CDR3, as DNA: TGTGCCATCAGCGCGCGGGCTAGCACAGATACGCAGTATTTT. Translating gives CAISARASTDTQYF.